This T cell receptor (beta chain) emerged from a study of beta chain features in type 1 diabetes. Of the isolated RNA, all was reverse transcribed, and so the sequenced material was expressed TCRB transcripts. Assay used: immunoSEQ multiplex PCR; TCRdb lists only in-frame clones, some missing. The sample gives about 650,000 clones, around 12% of which show up once; 0.095% to 0.15% is in the top ten. The CDR3 length is 15 residues. CDR1 and CDR2 from the germline V gene are SGHDN and FVKESK. Trimming removed 1 base from V and 8 bases from J, with 12 bases in between. The study, taken as a whole, reports: Researchers reported that naive, central memory and Treg TCRB repertoires appeared more similar in patients than in healthy donors. All four CD4+ subsets of Type 1 diabetes patients contained TCRB CDR3s that were moderately but significantly shorter.

This clone occurred a few times. No antigen is known for it. The chain employs TRBV14 and TRBJ1-6, with D unclear. This sequence originates from a man between 25 and 39 years old with type 1 diabetes. Sequenced input: naive CD4+ T cells from blood. The CDR3 spells CASSQGLPADSPLHF. CDR3 nucleotide sequence: TGTGCCAGCAGCCAAGGGCTCCCAGCGGATTCACCCCTCCACTTT.